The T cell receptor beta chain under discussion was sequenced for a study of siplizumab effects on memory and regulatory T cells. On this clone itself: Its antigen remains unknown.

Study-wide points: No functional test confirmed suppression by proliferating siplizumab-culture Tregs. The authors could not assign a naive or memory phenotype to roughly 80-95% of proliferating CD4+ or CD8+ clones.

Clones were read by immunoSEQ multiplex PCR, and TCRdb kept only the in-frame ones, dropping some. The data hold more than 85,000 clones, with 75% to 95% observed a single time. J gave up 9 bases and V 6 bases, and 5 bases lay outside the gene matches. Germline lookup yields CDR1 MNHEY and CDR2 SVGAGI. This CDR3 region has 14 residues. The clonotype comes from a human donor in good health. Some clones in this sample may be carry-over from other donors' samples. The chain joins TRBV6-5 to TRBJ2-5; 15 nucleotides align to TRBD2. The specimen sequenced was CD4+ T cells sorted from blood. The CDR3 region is CASSQGLAGGPQYF. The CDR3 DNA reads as TGTGCCAGCAGCCAGGGACTAGCGGGAGGCCCCCAGTACTTC.